The source of this T cell receptor (beta chain) is a study of beta chain features in type 1 diabetes. At the level of the study: In age, gender and cell yields, patients were similar to healthy donors. Whole-study results and caveats: Since sequencing was performed on cDNA, cells with high TCR expression could be over-represented. Type 1 diabetes patients had VDJ junctions that carried fewer insertions and more deletions. Type 1 diabetes patients had moderately but significantly shorter TCRB CDR3s in all four CD4+ subsets.

Heparinised blood was drawn once per donor, averaging roughly 120 mL. Expressed TCRB transcripts were sequenced because the entire RNA isolate underwent reverse transcription. TCRdb's copy holds only in-frame clones and misses some; the assay was immunoSEQ multiplex PCR. The data show 150,000 to 190,000 clones, with 10% seen just once and more than 0.4% held by the top ten. In the case of this clone: Its matching antigen is unknown.

This CDR3 is built from 16 residues. V lost 4 bases and J lost 3; bases outside the gene matches: 7. In germline, CDR1 is SGHNT, CDR2 YYREEE (reference sequence). The sequence was collected from a man aged 25-40 years with type 1 diabetes. The sample consisted of central memory CD4+ T cells from blood. The chain links TRBV5-4 to TRBJ1-3; 10 bases line up with TRBD1. The CDR3 spells CASSPPTGGYGNTIYF. The DNA for the CDR3 is TGTGCCAGCAGCCCTCCGACAGGGGGCTATGGAAACACCATATATTTT.